A selection of T cell receptor beta chains follows, all from one sample in a study of blood T cell repertoires in COVID-19. Data came from immunoSEQ multiplex PCR; TCRdb stores just in-frame clones and leaves some out. The top ten clones hold about 8.4% of a sample with some 300,000 clones, around 92% of them seen once. What was sequenced was PBMCs or T cells enriched from blood (not recorded which). The receptor set was obtained from a woman younger than 45 who had recovered from COVID-19. Each CDR3 is given with its conserved first and last residue. D genes are given only for firm matches. Only some rows state a clone size, as once, few, many or a class for expanded clones.

v_gene	d_gene	abundance	j_gene	CDR3aa	CDR3nt
TRBV4-3	NA	once	TRBJ2-5	CASSQDWRTESTETQYF	TGCGCCAGCAGCCAAGATTGGCGGACTGAATCGACGGAGACCCAGTACTTC
TRBV29-1	NA	NA	TRBJ2-3	CSVEVRVRSTDTQYF	TGCAGCGTTGAGGTGCGGGTCCGGAGCACAGATACGCAGTATTTT
TRBV7-2	NA	NA	TRBJ1-1	CASSLADGVGGTEAFF	TGTGCCAGCAGCTTAGCGGATGGGGTGGGCGGGACTGAAGCTTTCTTT
TRBV20-1	NA	NA	TRBJ1-1	CSASPGWTEAFF	TGCAGTGCTAGTCCAGGGTGGACTGAAGCTTTCTTT
TRBV7-2	TRBD1	NA	TRBJ2-7	CASSLDRGSRNEQYF	TGTGCCAGCAGCTTAGACAGGGGCTCTCGAAACGAGCAGTACTTC
TRBV5-1	TRBD2	NA	TRBJ2-1	CASSLGAGAVNEQFF	TGCGCCAGCAGCTTAGGAGCGGGAGCAGTGAATGAGCAGTTCTTC
TRBV3-1/TRBV3-2	TRBD2	once	TRBJ2-3	CASSQEVMAGASTDTQYF	TGTGCCAGCAGCCAAGAAGTAATGGCGGGAGCCTCCACAGATACGCAGTATTTT
TRBV7-7	TRBD2	NA	TRBJ2-3	CASSPRTSGRGDTQYF	TGTGCTAGCAGCCCTCGGACTAGCGGGAGAGGAGATACGCAGTATTTT
TRBV7-2	TRBD2	NA	TRBJ2-5	CASRIAGKETQYF	TGTGCCAGCAGGATAGCGGGAAAAGAGACCCAGTACTTC
TRBV7-9	NA	few	TRBJ2-2	CASSLARGAGTGELFF	TGTGCCAGCAGCTTAGCGCGCGGGGCGGGCACCGGGGAGCTGTTTTTT
TRBV6-1	TRBD2	once	TRBJ2-7	CASSVELAGNVYEQYF	TGTGCCAGCAGTGTGGAACTAGCGGGCAATGTCTACGAGCAGTACTTC
TRBV30	NA	once	TRBJ2-7	CAWTTTYEQYF	TGTGCCTGGACTACTACCTACGAGCAGTACTTC
TRBV4-2	NA	once	TRBJ2-7	CASSPVMTYEQYF	TGTGCCAGCAGCCCAGTGATGACCTACGAGCAGTACTTC
TRBV18	TRBD1	NA	TRBJ1-1	CASSPTGTGAEAFF	TGTGCCAGCTCACCTACCGGGACAGGGGCTGAAGCTTTCTTT
TRBV18	NA	NA	TRBJ2-1	CASSGGQLYNEQFF	TGTGCCAGCTCAGGCGGACAGCTCTACAATGAGCAGTTCTTC
TRBV27	NA	NA	TRBJ2-1	CASSNSYNEQFF	TGTGCCAGCAGCAACAGCTACAATGAGCAGTTCTTC
TRBV5-1	NA	once	TRBJ2-1	CASSLRPGVNYYNEQFF	TGCGCCAGCAGCTTGCGCCCAGGGGTGAATTACTACAATGAGCAGTTCTTC
TRBV29-1	NA	NA	TRBJ1-1	CSVGRVEAFF	TGCAGCGTTGGACGGGTGGAAGCTTTCTTT
TRBV19	NA	NA	TRBJ1-2	CASSNRGIGYGYTF	TGTGCCAGTAGTAATAGGGGGATTGGCTATGGCTACACCTTC
TRBV30	NA	NA	TRBJ1-1	CAWSFQGGWAEAFF	TGTGCCTGGAGTTTCCAGGGCGGTTGGGCTGAAGCTTTCTTT
TRBV4-2	TRBD1	NA	TRBJ1-1	CASSQDDRVNTEAFF	TGTGCCAGCAGCCAAGATGACAGGGTGAACACTGAAGCTTTCTTT
TRBV2	TRBD1	NA	TRBJ1-2	CASSDGTDYGYTF	TGTGCCAGCAGTGATGGGACAGATTATGGCTACACCTTC
TRBV4-2	NA	NA	TRBJ1-5	CASSPISRGSSNQPQHF	TGTGCCAGCAGCCCCATATCCCGGGGGAGCAGCAATCAGCCCCAGCATTTT
TRBV5-1	TRBD1	NA	TRBJ2-7	CASSFGTGELTYEQYF	TGCGCCAGCAGCTTCGGGACAGGGGAATTAACCTACGAGCAGTACTTC
TRBV3-1/TRBV3-2	TRBD1	NA	TRBJ1-6	CASSQYIIKTGVGSPLHF	TGTGCCAGCAGCCAGTATATAATCAAGACAGGGGTCGGCTCACCCCTCCACTTT
TRBV28	NA	NA	TRBJ2-3	CASMTGEEIDTQYF	TGTGCCAGCATGACCGGAGAAGAAATAGATACGCAGTATTTT
TRBV6-2/TRBV6-3	TRBD2	NA	TRBJ2-7	CASSYPAGTNYEQYF	TGTGCCAGCAGTTACCCAGCGGGAACCAACTACGAGCAGTACTTC
TRBV29-1	TRBD1	NA	TRBJ1-1	CSVEKRQGTIMNTEAFF	TGCAGCGTCGAAAAACGACAGGGGACAATTATGAACACTGAAGCTTTCTTT